A single sample is the source of the 18 T cell receptor beta chains below, sequenced in a study of blood T cell repertoires in COVID-19 (dated by TCRdb to the early 2020s). Libraries came from the immunoSEQ multiplex PCR assay. In TCRdb, the immuneACCESS table is reduced to in-frame sequences with V and J assigned. These tables do not hold every clone; where another copy was compared, an unresolved V gene accounts for under half, and the others remain unexplained. In this sample the table shows roughly 200,000 clones, 65% to 85% of which occur a single time. The ten largest clones add up to 6% to 7% of the sample. Material for sequencing was peripheral blood. The receptors shown here come from a middle-aged woman with COVID-19, enrolled during active disease.

The chain combines TRBV4-1 with TRBJ2-7; 9 bases align to TRBD1. The CDR3 consists of 15 residues. J gave up 4 bases and V 1 base, and 5 bases lay outside the gene matches. CDR1 is MGHRA, CDR2 YSYEKL, per germline. CDR3 sequence: CASSQGRTGAYEQYF. The CDR3 region has the DNA TGCGCCAGCAGCCAAGGACGGACAGGGGCGTACGAGCAGTACTTC.

This chain uses TRBV6-4 with TRBJ2-5; D possibly corresponds to TRBD1 (5 bases). The germline V and J ends were trimmed by 0 bases and 2 bases, with 7 bases remaining between them. This CDR3 region has 14 residues. Germline CDR1 reads MRHNA; CDR2 reads SNTAGT. In DNA form, the CDR3 reads TGTGCCAGCAGTGACTCGAGACAGCAAGAGACCCAGTACTTC. Translation: CASSDSRQQETQYF.

The rearrangement joins TRBV2 to TRBJ2-1; 8 nucleotides align to TRBD2. V shed 7 bases and J 0 bases; nucleotides not matched to a gene: 17. Germline CDR1 is SNHLY and CDR2 is FYNNEI. The CDR3 loop spans 19 amino acids. The CDR3: CASKGSGTRVKYSYNEQFF. The CDR3 nucleotides are TGTGCCAGCAAAGGTTCCGGGACTAGAGTCAAATACTCCTACAATGAGCAGTTCTTC.

The CDR3 DNA follows: TGTGCCAGCAGTCCCAGTATGAACACTGAAGCTTTCTTT. It is translated as CASSPSMNTEAFF. V and J are TRBV27 and TRBJ1-1; D remains unclear. The germline V gene has CDR1 MNHEY and CDR2 SMNVEV (reference sequence). The CDR3 consists of 13 residues. V shed 5 bases and J shed 0 bases, with 7 bases lying between them.

The chain employs TRBV29-1 and TRBJ2-7, with a weak D call TRBD1 (6 bases). Trimming took 6 bases from V and 1 from J, leaving 16 bases between them. The V gene's germline CDR1 is SQVTM and CDR2 ANQGSEA. This CDR3 has 14 residues. CDR3: CSVLGTKISYEQYF. The CDR3 DNA reads TGCAGCGTCCTTGGGACAAAAATTTCCTACGAGCAGTACTTC.

This chain joins TRBV2 and TRBJ2-7; 11 bases match TRBD2. The length of the CDR3 is 14 residues. Germline V gene data show CDR1 as SNHLY and CDR2 as FYNNEI. J was trimmed by 6 bases and V by 3 bases; bases with no gene match: 4. Here the CDR3 DNA reads TGTGCCAGCAGTGATCTAGCGGGAGGTGCCGAGCAGTACTTC. It is translated as CASSDLAGGAEQYF. Full variable domain (remainder filled in from reference TRBV2 and TRBJ2-7): EPEVTQTPSHQVTQMGQEVILRCVPISNHLYFYWYRQILGQKVEFLVSFYNNEISEKSEIFDDQFSVERPDGSNFTLKIRSTKLEDSAMYFCASSDLAGGAEQYFGPGTRLTVT.

V is TRBV6-6 and J is TRBJ1-2; possibly TRBD1 for D (5 bases). Trimming cost V 0 bases and J 4 bases, with 9 bases left between them. Germline V gene data show CDR1 as MNHNY and CDR2 as SVGAGI (reference sequence). The CDR3 has 14 residues. The CDR3 protein is CASSYSRTSYGYTF. CDR3 nucleotide sequence: TGTGCCAGCAGTTACTCAAGGACATCCTATGGCTACACCTTC.

The chain combines TRBV3-1 (or the pseudogene TRBV3-2) with TRBJ1-5; no firm D call. The CDR3 covers 12 residues. Deletions cut 1 base from V and 7 bases from J, with 5 bases between. In germline, CDR1 is LGHDT, CDR2 YNNKEL (reference sequence). The CDR3 DNA follows: TGTGCCAGCAGCCAAGGGGAGCAGCCCCAGCATTTT. As protein: CASSQGEQPQHF.

The rearrangement uses TRBV13 and TRBJ2-5; TRBD2 aligns across 9 bases. The V and J ends lost 3 bases and 3 bases, in that order; junction bases with no gene match: 5. The CDR3 has 15 residues. Germline values: CDR1 PRHDT, CDR2 FYEKMQ (reference sequence). The CDR3 DNA reads TGTGCCAGCAGCTTCGGGCGGGGGGGAAAAGAGACCCAGTACTTC. Translation gives CASSFGRGGKETQYF.

The chain uses TRBV15 and TRBJ1-1; the D gene is possibly TRBD1 (5 bases). CDR1 is LNHNV and CDR2 is YYDKDF in the germline V gene (reference sequence). Trimming took 6 bases from V and 3 from J, leaving 11 bases between them. The CDR3 runs 13 residues. CDR3 nucleotide sequence: TGTGCCACCAGGCTACAGGATTACACTGAAGCTTTCTTT. Its translation: CATRLQDYTEAFF.

J is TRBJ2-1 and V is TRBV10-2; D is possibly TRBD2 (5 bases). V shed 7 bases and J shed 0 bases, with 13 bases lying between them. Germline assignment: CDR1 WSHSY and CDR2 SAAADI. CDR3 length equals 15 residues. The CDR3 sequence is CASKISGSSYNEQFF. Here the CDR3 DNA reads TGCGCCAGCAAGATCAGCGGTAGCTCCTACAATGAGCAGTTCTTC.

V usage is TRBV29-1 and J usage is TRBJ2-7, with D possibly matching TRBD1 (6 bases). Germline loops: CDR1 SQVTM, CDR2 ANQGSEA. The V and J ends lost 6 bases and 0 bases respectively, with 9 bases between them. There are 12 residues in the CDR3. CDR3: CSVWDNSYEQYF. DNA for the CDR3: TGCAGCGTGTGGGACAACTCCTACGAGCAGTACTTC.

The V call is TRBV10-1, the J call TRBJ2-2; D gene uncertain. The length of the CDR3 is 13 residues. Trimming cost V 7 bases and J 4 bases, with 10 bases left between them. CDR1 is WNHNN and CDR2 is SYGVQD in the germline V gene (reference sequence). The CDR3 sequence: CASTSSATGELFF. CDR3 in DNA: TGCGCCAGCACGAGTAGTGCCACCGGGGAGCTGTTTTTT.

The rearrangement links TRBV12-5 to TRBJ1-2, with 9 nucleotides matching TRBD1. The CDR3 consists of 14 residues. Germline CDR1 reads LGHNT; CDR2 reads FRNRAP. Trimming cost V 1 base and J 6 bases; bases outside gene matches: 3. The CDR3, as DNA: TGTGCTAGTGGTTTGGGGGACAGGGTCAATGGCTACACCTTC. This encodes CASGLGDRVNGYTF.

This clone was detected once. The chain is built from TRBV6-5 and TRBJ1-2; D perhaps matches TRBD1 (6 bases). The germline gives CDR1 MNHEY, CDR2 SVGAGI. The CDR3 length is 11 residues. V was pared by 10 bases and J by 6 bases, with 12 bases between. The CDR3 nucleotides read TGTGCCATCCTATCAGGGGATGGCTACACCTTC. Its translation is CAILSGDGYTF.

This CDR3 reads CATTKDSYYGYTF. CDR3 coding DNA: TGTGCCACCACAAAGGACAGTTACTATGGCTACACCTTC. The chain recombines TRBV19 with TRBJ1-2; D might be TRBD1 (6 bases). The CDR3 is 13 amino acids. Deletions cut 10 bases from V and 3 bases from J, with 15 bases between. CDR1 and CDR2 (germline): LNHDA, SQIVND (reference sequence).

V usage is TRBV19 and J usage is TRBJ1-1; D unclear. The germline V gene has CDR1 LNHDA and CDR2 SQIVND (reference sequence). CDR3 length: 12 amino acids. V shed 7 bases and J shed 1 base, with 7 bases lying between them. In nucleotides, the CDR3 is TGTGCCAGTACTACCAAGAACACTGAAGCTTTCTTT. Amino acid sequence: CASTTKNTEAFF.

CDR3 loop: CASSFDRGDTIYF. CDR3 DNA: TGTGCCAGCAGCTTCGACAGGGGGGACACCATATATTTT. This chain links TRBV7-3 with TRBJ1-3; 9 bases match TRBD1. Per germline, CDR1 SGHTA and CDR2 FQGTGA. This CDR3 has 13 amino acids. With 3 bases clipped from V and 8 bases from J, the junction kept 2 bases outside the gene matches.